This T cell receptor (beta chain) was sequenced during a study of T cells in Graves' hyperthyroidism and ophthalmopathy. Researchers took RNA transcripts and amplified the TCR beta CDR3 regions from them. The HTBI primer set served for first-round RT-PCR of the TCR CDR3. TCRdb reprocessed the multiplex PCR reads with MiXCR, giving one entry per CDR3 protein. The sample includes around 450,000 distinct CDR3 sequences, less than 20% seen only once; the top ten take about 7.7%. Study-level findings and limits: Ophthalmopathy and stable hyperthyroidism were told apart by a 13 V-J model.

Over 18 months, lack of ophthalmopathy progression marked Graves' hyperthyroidism as stable. Diagnoses were established using clinical symptoms, serum thyroxine and TRAb, thyroid ultrasound and orbital computed tomography. The source of the PBMCs was over 8.5 ml of fresh peripheral blood. This clonotype was observed many times. Its antigen is unidentified. The CDR3 totals 16 residues. V was pared by 5 bases and J by 6 bases, with 20 bases between. CDR1 and CDR2 from the germline V gene are MNHNS and SASEGT. The specimen sequenced was blood. V and J are TRBV6-1 and TRBJ2-1, with D possibly matching TRBD2 (5 bases). The clonotype comes from a woman aged 18-29 years with Graves' hyperthyroidism. CDR3 sequence (DNA): TGTGCCAGCAGTTGGCTGATGGGCGGGCAATCCAATGAGCAGTTCTTC. Amino acids: CASSWLMGGQSNEQFF.